Following are 10 T cell receptor beta chains from one sample sequenced in a study of blood T cell repertoires in COVID-19. Some clones are missing from TCRdb's copy, which holds only in-frame ones; the method was immunoSEQ multiplex PCR. Here the sample spans 250,000 to 350,000 clones, roughly nine tenths being singletons. The sample comprised PBMCs or T cells enriched from blood (not recorded which). The receptors were gathered from a woman aged 25-40 years who had recovered from COVID-19.

The rearrangement links TRBV7-8 to TRBJ2-1; TRBD1 might be the D (6 bases). V was pared by 1 base and J by 6 bases, with 13 bases between. CDR3 length: 15 residues. Germline CDR1 reads SGHVS; CDR2 reads FQNEAQ. CDR3 coding DNA: TGTGCCAGCAGCTTAGGGGTTAGAGGGGGCAATGAGCAGTTCTTC. It is translated as CASSLGVRGGNEQFF.

The chain employs TRBV24-1 and TRBJ2-3, with 9 bases aligning to TRBD2. This CDR3 is 15 amino acids long. CDR1 is KGHDR, CDR2 SFDVKD, per germline. Trimming at V came to 1 base and at J to 5 bases, leaving 3 bases not matched to a gene. This CDR3 reads CATSDFSGREDTQYF. CDR3 coding DNA: TGTGCCACCAGTGATTTTAGCGGGAGAGAAGATACGCAGTATTTT.

The chain is built from TRBV30 and TRBJ1-2; 8 nucleotides align to TRBD1. The CDR3 covers 12 residues. Germline V gives CDR1 GTSNPN, CDR2 SVGIG (reference sequence). V shed 5 bases, J shed 8 bases, and the junction held 7 bases outside the gene matches. The CDR3 DNA reads as TGTGCCTGGGGTTCAGGGGGCTGGGGCTACACCTTC. It yields the protein CAWGSGGWGYTF.

The V call is TRBV2, the J call TRBJ1-2; 7 bases fit TRBD1. The CDR3 extends over 14 amino acids. The germline V gene encodes CDR1 SNHLY and CDR2 FYNNEI. Unmatched junction bases numbered 8, after V lost 6 bases and J lost 4 bases. In nucleotides, the CDR3 is TGTGCCAGCAGGGGACAGACGGAGACCTATGGCTACACCTTC. Encoded protein: CASRGQTETYGYTF.

The chain carries TRBV4-1 and TRBJ2-2; unclear D gene. Trimming stripped 2 bases from V and 6 bases from J, with 10 bases between. The CDR3 has 14 residues. Germline-derived CDR1 and CDR2 are MGHRA and YSYEKL. The CDR3 nucleotides are TGCGCCAGCAGCCAATACGACGGAGCCGGGGAGCTGTTTTTT. It encodes CASSQYDGAGELFF.

V usage is TRBV11-2 and J usage is TRBJ2-7; TRBD1 aligns across 9 bases. The CDR3 length is 13 residues. V dropped 5 bases and J dropped 7; count of bases not matched to a gene: 6. Germline V gene sequence: CDR1 SGHAT, CDR2 FQNNGV. Written as DNA, the CDR3 is TGTGCCAGCAGCGCCCGACAGGGGGAGGAGCAGTACTTC. It is translated as CASSARQGEEQYF.

CDR3 in amino acids: CASTEAQGVTNTGELFF. In DNA, the CDR3 is TGTGCCAGCACCGAAGCGCAGGGGGTCACGAACACCGGGGAGCTGTTTTTT. The chain combines TRBV28 with TRBJ2-2; TRBD1 matches 7 bases. There are 17 residues in the CDR3. From germline, CDR1 is MDHEN and CDR2 SYDVKM. J lost 0 bases, V lost 7 bases, and 11 bases had no gene match.

V gene TRBV7-2 combines with J gene TRBJ2-1, with a weak D call TRBD1 (6 bases). Germline CDR1 SGHTA, CDR2 FQGNSA. V lost 5 bases and J 6 bases, leaving 17 bases between the germline ends. This CDR3 spans 15 amino acids. The CDR3 protein is CASSLGQRPGNEQFF. The CDR3 nucleotides are TGTGCCAGCAGCCTAGGACAGCGACCTGGCAATGAGCAGTTCTTC.

The chain joins TRBV28 to TRBJ2-3; 10 bases line up with TRBD2. Germline CDR1 is MDHEN and CDR2 is SYDVKM. With V trimmed by 3 bases and J by 4 bases, 4 bases remained unmatched. The CDR3 has 15 residues. CDR3 sequence reads: CASSFSGRGSDTQYF. The CDR3 nucleotides read TGTGCCAGCAGTTTCAGCGGGAGGGGATCAGATACGCAGTATTTT.

The chain carries TRBV9 and TRBJ1-6; 7 bases are shared with TRBD1. With V trimmed by 0 bases and J by 5 bases, 5 bases remained unmatched. The CDR3 loop spans 16 amino acids. Germline V gene data show CDR1 as SGDLS and CDR2 as YYNGEE. CDR3 sequence (DNA): TGTGCCAGCAGCGTAGCTACCGGGACAGATAATTCACCCCTCCACTTT. Its protein is CASSVATGTDNSPLHF.